This TCR beta chain was captured by sequencing in a study of blood T cell repertoires in COVID-19. Whole-study context: Sites across the United States, Italy and Spain contributed samples from acute and convalescent COVID-19. Nucleic acid was either cDNA or gDNA, and it came from T cells, B-cell-depleted T cells, or PBMCs.

Original processing methods: Reference gene primer amplification gave estimated nucleated cell counts. TCRdb's table, derived via immunoSEQ multiplex PCR, lists solely in-frame clones and lacks some. The V and J calls and the clone size are those of that table, but D and trimming were determined from the DNA. The table has 140,000 to 150,000 clones, roughly nine tenths seen once. This clone was recorded once. V lost 0 bases, J lost 4 bases, and 4 bases lay in between. CDR1 and CDR2 (germline): SGHRS, YFSETQ. This CDR3 is built from 12 residues. The V call is TRBV5-1, the J call TRBJ2-5; D unclear. This TCR was sampled from a human donor in a cohort sampled during active COVID-19. Sequenced material: peripheral blood. The CDR3 sequence: CASSLDLETQYF. In DNA, the CDR3 is TGCGCCAGCAGCTTGGACTTAGAGACCCAGTACTTC. The variable domain in full, completed from reference TRBV5-1 and TRBJ2-5, reads KAGVTQTPRYLIKTRGQQVTLSCSPISGHRSVSWYQQTPGQGLQFLFEYFSETQRNKGNFPGRFSGRQFSNSRSEMNVSTLELGDSALYLCASSLDLETQYFGPGTRLLVL.